The 26 T cell receptor beta chains below were found in one sample sequenced in a study of shared clonotypes between healthy human individuals. This table comes from immunoSEQ multiplex PCR, and its TCRdb copy is limited to in-frame clones, with some not included. The sample shows about 2.4 million clones, over 85% of them seen only once. The material sequenced was naive CD4+ T cells from PBMCs. Subset defined: CD45RA+ positively selected. The receptor source for this set is a man aged 18 to 30 in good health. Some clones in this sample may be carry-over from other donors' samples.

In regard to this clone: Other DNA sequences in the same sample also yield this CDR3. The chain combines TRBV28 with TRBJ1-2; 8 positions match TRBD1. The CDR3 has 15 residues. Germline CDR1 reads MDHEN; CDR2 reads SYDVKM. The ends lost 3 bases at V and 0 bases at J; junction bases unmatched: 3. The CDR3 protein is CASSFGTGPNYGYTF. The CDR3 DNA sequence: TGTGCCAGCAGTTTTGGGACAGGACCTAACTATGGCTACACCTTC.

Notes on this clone: This specimen includes other DNA sequences encoding the same CDR3. The J gene is TRBJ1-3, the V gene TRBV11-2; D is unclear. The CDR3 runs to 14 residues. Trimming removed 2 bases from V and 0 bases from J, with 5 bases in between. The germline V gene has CDR1 SGHAT and CDR2 FQNNGV. The CDR3 region is CASSLPGSGNTIYF. CDR3 DNA sequence: TGTGCCAGCAGCTTACCCGGCTCTGGAAACACCATATATTTT. Combining the CDR3 with reference TRBV11-2 and TRBJ1-3 gives the whole variable domain EAGVAQSPRYKIIEKRQSVAFWCNPISGHATLYWYQQILGQGPKLLIQFQNNGVVDDSQLPKDRFSAERLKGVDSTLKIQPAKLEDSAVYLCASSLPGSGNTIYFGEGSWLTVV.

This rearrangement joins TRBV7-9 to TRBJ1-5; D possibly corresponds to TRBD1 (5 bases). This CDR3 spans 17 amino acids. Germline loops: CDR1 SEHNR, CDR2 FQNEAQ (reference sequence). Trimming removed 1 base from V and 7 bases from J, with 20 bases in between. CDR3 sequence reads: CASSLGREAGRKQPQHF. As DNA, the CDR3 is TGTGCCAGCAGCTTAGGGCGAGAAGCAGGGAGGAAACAGCCCCAGCATTTT.

This rearrangement joins TRBV5-1 to TRBJ2-1; maybe TRBD2 (5 bases). The CDR3 extends over 14 amino acids. V lost 6 bases, J lost 5 bases, and 15 bases lay in between. The germline CDR1 and CDR2 sequences are SGHRS and YFSETQ. CDR3 bases: TGCGCCAGCAAGGGAGTTATTGGTAACAATGAGCAGTTCTTC. Translating gives CASKGVIGNNEQFF.

This chain uses TRBV6-1 with TRBJ1-1; no firm D call. V dropped 4 bases and J dropped 1 base, with 10 bases sitting between them. Per germline, CDR1 MNHNS and CDR2 SASEGT. The CDR3 spans 14 residues. The CDR3, as DNA: TGTGCCAGCAGTGTAAGTCCCGCGAACACTGAAGCTTTCTTT. This translates into CASSVSPANTEAFF.

The V gene is TRBV6-5, the J gene TRBJ2-7; TRBD1 aligns across 7 bases. From germline, CDR1 is MNHEY and CDR2 SVGAGI. Trimming at V came to 5 bases and at J to 0 bases, leaving 7 bases not matched to a gene. CDR3 size: 15 residues. CDR3: CASSQSTGNSYEQYF. CDR3 nucleotides: TGTGCCAGCAGTCAATCGACAGGGAACTCCTACGAGCAGTACTTC.

V gene TRBV7-6 combines with J gene TRBJ2-5, with 11 bases aligning to TRBD1. V lost 0 bases, J lost 5 bases, and 5 bases stayed unmatched. CDR1 SGHVS and CDR2 FNYEAQ come from the germline V gene. This CDR3 has 16 residues. The CDR3 is CASSLARTGGIETQYF. DNA for the CDR3: TGTGCCAGCAGCTTAGCGAGGACAGGGGGCATTGAGACCCAGTACTTC.

This rearrangement joins TRBV18 to TRBJ2-5; D is unclear. The V gene lost 4 bases and the J gene lost 0 bases, with 12 bases spanning the gap. The CDR3 is 15 residues long. In germline, CDR1 is KGHSH, CDR2 LQKENI. The CDR3 region is CASSLAGVYQETQYF. The CDR3 bases are TGTGCCAGCTCACTGGCAGGAGTGTACCAAGAGACCCAGTACTTC.

V gene TRBV23-1 combines with J gene TRBJ2-7; perhaps TRBD2 as D (8 bases). TRBV23-1 is given ORF status, its function remaining uncertain. V shed 6 bases and J shed 6 bases, with 21 bases lying between them. The CDR3 extends over 15 amino acids. CDR3 coding DNA: TGCGCCAGCAGGCAGGGGGAGACTAGCGATTTCGAGCAGTACTTC. Residues: CASRQGETSDFEQYF.

The V gene is TRBV5-8, the J gene TRBJ2-7; the D gene is possibly TRBD2 (5 bases). The CDR3 covers 14 residues. Germline V gene data show CDR1 as SGHTS and CDR2 as YDEGEE. The V end was cut by 4 bases, the J end by 4 bases, with 15 bases between. The CDR3 region has the DNA TGTGCCAGCAGCCACATAATTCGGGGATACGAGCAGTACTTC. This codes for CASSHIIRGYEQYF.

The chain carries TRBV5-1 and TRBJ2-2; possibly TRBD1 for D (6 bases). In germline, CDR1 is SGHRS, CDR2 YFSETQ. The CDR3 length is 16 residues. V shed 4 bases and J shed 9 bases, with 22 bases lying between them. CDR3 DNA: TGCGCCAGCAGCAAGGGGACGGGACAACTTGTGCGGGAGCTGTTTTTT. It encodes CASSKGTGQLVRELFF.

The chain couples TRBV19 to TRBJ1-2, with D possibly matching TRBD1 (6 bases). This CDR3 spans 14 amino acids. Germline values: CDR1 LNHDA, CDR2 SQIVND (reference sequence). The V gene lost 7 bases and the J gene lost 4 bases, with 16 bases spanning the gap. The CDR3 DNA reads TGTGCCAGTACCAACTGGGGGGGCGCCTATGGCTACACCTTC. Protein sequence: CASTNWGGAYGYTF.

The chain links TRBV15 to TRBJ2-7, with D possibly TRBD1 on 5 matching bases. V lost 1 base, J lost 2 bases, and 12 bases lay in between. Germline-derived CDR1 and CDR2 are LNHNV and YYDKDF (reference sequence). This CDR3 is built from 15 residues. CDR3 in amino acids: CATSRGVQGTYEQYF. The CDR3 nucleotides read TGTGCCACCAGCAGAGGAGTCCAGGGCACCTACGAGCAGTACTTC.

The chain recombines TRBV10-3 with TRBJ2-3; TRBD2 matches at 13 bases. V gave up 5 bases and J gave up 2 bases; unmatched junction bases: 7. Germline V gene sequence: CDR1 ENHRY, CDR2 SYGVKD. The CDR3 covers 17 residues. The CDR3 DNA sequence: TGTGCCATCAGTAAAGGACTAGCGGGAGAGACCACAGATACGCAGTATTTT. Protein sequence: CAISKGLAGETTDTQYF.

This rearrangement joins TRBV28 to TRBJ2-1; 7 positions agree with TRBD2. The CDR3 has 15 amino acids. V gave up 6 bases and J gave up 9 bases; unmatched junction bases: 14. The germline gives CDR1 MDHEN, CDR2 SYDVKM. The CDR3 loop reads CASRTGGSALTEQFF. DNA for the CDR3: TGTGCCAGCAGGACTGGCGGGAGTGCCTTGACTGAGCAGTTCTTC.

The J gene is TRBJ2-6, the V gene TRBV5-6; D is perhaps TRBD1 (6 bases). Per germline, CDR1 SGHDT and CDR2 YYEEEE. V was shortened by 0 bases and J by 5 bases, with 15 bases between the two germline ends. The CDR3 consists of 17 residues. The CDR3 nucleotides read TGTGCCAGCAGCTTGGCCGGGACATCCCATCGGGCCAACGTCCTGACTTTC. Amino acids: CASSLAGTSHRANVLTF.

V usage is TRBV19 and J usage is TRBJ1-5; 8 bases line up with TRBD1. The CDR3 loop spans 14 amino acids. The V and J ends lost 8 bases and 1 base, in that order; junction bases with no gene match: 4. Germline assignment: CDR1 LNHDA and CDR2 SQIVND (reference sequence). The CDR3, as DNA: TGTGCCAGTGAGGACAGGGCGAGCAATCAGCCCCAGCATTTT. This codes for CASEDRASNQPQHF. Filled out from reference TRBV19 and TRBJ1-5, the complete variable domain reads DGGITQSPKYLFRKEGQNVTLSCEQNLNHDAMYWYRQDPGQGLRLIYYSQIVNDFQKGDIAEGYSVSREKKESFPLTVTSAQKNPTAFYLCASEDRASNQPQHFGDGTRLSIL.

A word on this clone: At the DNA level, this CDR3 is encoded by other sequences in the same sample as well. The chain links TRBV27 to TRBJ1-1; perhaps TRBD1 as D (5 bases). This CDR3 is 13 amino acids long. Germline CDR1 and CDR2: MNHEY and SMNVEV (reference sequence). V was shortened by 3 bases and J by 4 bases, with 9 bases between the two germline ends. CDR3 sequence reads: CASSFSGGTEAFF. The DNA of the CDR3 is TGTGCCAGCAGTTTTTCTGGGGGCACTGAAGCTTTCTTT.

The chain recombines TRBV29-1 with TRBJ1-2; maybe TRBD1 (5 bases). The CDR3 extends over 13 amino acids. Germline-derived CDR1 and CDR2 are SQVTM and ANQGSEA. Trimming pared 6 bases from V and 4 bases from J, leaving 15 bases between. The CDR3 bases are TGCAGCGTCCCTGCCGGGGGGACCTATGGCTACACCTTC. This codes for CSVPAGGTYGYTF.

This clone was recorded once. The chain combines TRBV7-2 with TRBJ2-5; 7 bases line up with TRBD1. Per germline, CDR1 SGHTA and CDR2 FQGNSA. After removal of 5 bases from V and 4 bases from J, the junction contained 7 bases not matched to a gene. CDR3 length: 14 residues. The DNA of the CDR3 is TGTGCCAGCAGCCGGACTCGACAGGGAGAGACCCAGTACTTC. Amino acids: CASSRTRQGETQYF.

The chain uses TRBV28 and TRBJ1-2; no definite D call. The CDR3 consists of 16 residues. Deletions cut 3 bases from V and 1 base from J, with 15 bases between. Germline CDR1 MDHEN, CDR2 SYDVKM. CDR3 bases: TGTGCCAGCAGTTTGGTACTTCCGGGAATTAACTATGGCTACACCTTC. Encoded protein: CASSLVLPGINYGYTF.

J is TRBJ2-1 and V is TRBV7-2; TRBD1 matches 10 bases. Germline lookup yields CDR1 SGHTA and CDR2 FQGNSA. V was pared by 2 bases and J by 6 bases, with 7 bases of the junction left unmatched. The CDR3 is 16 amino acids. The CDR3 DNA follows: TGTGCCAGCAGCTTAATATCCGGGACAGGGGTCAATGAGCAGTTCTTC. Its translation: CASSLISGTGVNEQFF.

This sequence joins TRBV10-1 and TRBJ2-7, with D tentatively TRBD2 (6 bases). Germline V gene sequence: CDR1 WNHNN, CDR2 SYGVQD (reference sequence). Trimming took off 6 bases at V and 5 bases at J, with 17 bases between the two ends. The CDR3 length is 14 residues. The CDR3 loop reads CASRRREPQDEQYF. CDR3 bases: TGCGCCAGCAGGCGGAGGGAGCCTCAGGACGAGCAGTACTTC.

The J gene is TRBJ2-5, the V gene TRBV7-9; TRBD1 matches at 7 bases. CDR3 length equals 16 residues. V lost 5 bases to trimming and J lost 0 bases; unmatched junction nucleotides: 9. The germline V gene has CDR1 SEHNR and CDR2 FQNEAQ (reference sequence). In DNA form, the CDR3 reads TGTGCCAGCAGCACACGGGACAGCCTAAACCAAGAGACCCAGTACTTC. This codes for CASSTRDSLNQETQYF.

The J gene is TRBJ2-4, the V gene TRBV28; 8 bases are a match to TRBD1. The germline V gene has CDR1 MDHEN and CDR2 SYDVKM. V lost 8 bases, J lost 4 bases, and 7 bases stayed unmatched. The CDR3 extends over 14 amino acids. The CDR3 sequence: CASSSGGKKNIQYF. CDR3 bases: TGTGCCAGCTCCTCAGGGGGCAAAAAAAACATTCAGTACTTC. Supplemented by reference TRBV28 and TRBJ2-4, the full variable domain reads DVKVTQSSRYLVKRTGEKVFLECVQDMDHENMFWYRQDPGLGLRLIYFSYDVKMKEKGDIPEGYSVSREKKERFSLILESASTNQTSMYLCASSSGGKKNIQYFGAGTRLSVL.

This clone was counted once. CDR3 DNA: TGCAGTTATGCAACTAGCGTTCCCCACGAGCAGTACTTC. Its protein product is CSYATSVPHEQYF. This sequence joins TRBV29-1 and TRBJ2-7; 7 nucleotides align to TRBD2. The CDR3 has 13 amino acids. Germline V gene lookup returns CDR1 SQVTM and CDR2 ANQGSEA.